Listed below are T cell receptor beta chains from one sample, sequenced in a study of shared clonotypes between healthy human individuals. Using immunoSEQ multiplex PCR, the repertoire was profiled, and TCRdb retains in-frame clones only, with some absent. The sample shows over a million clones, approximately 97% of them seen only once. Specimen: naive CD4+ T cells sorted from blood. These receptors all stem from a man under 40 in good health. Each CDR3 is given with its conserved first and last residue. The D gene is left open where the match is weak. Some rows mark clone size as missing; the rest say once, few, many or name a class of expanded clone.

d_call: .
j_call: TRBJ2-5
clone_size: .
cdr3_length: 16
v_call: TRBV16
cdr3_aa: CASSQSFAGASETQYF
cdr3_nt: TGTGCCAGCAGCCAATCGTTCGCAGGGGCCTCGGAGACCCAGTACTTC

d_call: .
j_call: TRBJ2-7
clone_size: .
cdr3_length: 15
v_call: TRBV5-1
cdr3_aa: CASSLLSSGSYEQYF
cdr3_nt: TGCGCCAGCAGCTTGTTGAGTAGCGGCTCCTACGAGCAGTACTTC

d_call: .
j_call: TRBJ1-5
clone_size: .
cdr3_length: 16
v_call: TRBV2
cdr3_aa: CASSGRAHNSNQPQHF
cdr3_nt: TGTGCCAGCAGTGGAAGGGCACATAATAGCAATCAGCCCCAGCATTTT

d_call: TRBD1
j_call: TRBJ2-7
clone_size: once
cdr3_length: 18
v_call: TRBV28
cdr3_aa: CASSPLLAGDRATYEQYF
cdr3_nt: TGTGCCAGCAGTCCCTTACTCGCGGGGGACAGGGCGACCTACGAGCAGTACTTC

d_call: .
j_call: TRBJ1-4
clone_size: .
cdr3_length: 15
v_call: TRBV5-1
cdr3_aa: CASSLGRGNSKKLFF
cdr3_nt: TGCGCCAGCAGCTTGGGCAGGGGTAATTCGAAAAAACTGTTTTTT

d_call: TRBD1
j_call: TRBJ2-2
clone_size: few
cdr3_length: 16
v_call: TRBV5-1
cdr3_aa: CASSLGGQANTGELFF
cdr3_nt: TGCGCCAGCAGCTTGGGGGGACAGGCGAACACCGGGGAGCTGTTTTTT

d_call: .
j_call: TRBJ2-7
clone_size: .
cdr3_length: 12
v_call: TRBV30
cdr3_aa: CAWGGLNYEQYF
cdr3_nt: TGTGCCTGGGGGGGACTGAACTACGAGCAGTACTTC

d_call: TRBD1
j_call: TRBJ1-1
clone_size: .
cdr3_length: 15
v_call: TRBV19
cdr3_aa: CASSRTTGTGREAFF
cdr3_nt: TGTGCCAGTAGTAGAACTACCGGGACAGGGCGTGAAGCTTTCTTT

d_call: TRBD1
j_call: TRBJ1-2
clone_size: .
cdr3_length: 17
v_call: TRBV18
cdr3_aa: CASSPLGQAFGGYGYTF
cdr3_nt: TGTGCCAGCTCACCACTCGGACAGGCTTTTGGCGGCTATGGCTACACCTTC

d_call: .
j_call: TRBJ2-1
clone_size: .
cdr3_length: 13
v_call: TRBV21-1
cdr3_aa: CASSETPRSEQFF
cdr3_nt: TGTGCCAGCAGCGAAACTCCTAGGTCTGAGCAGTTCTTC

d_call: .
j_call: TRBJ2-3
clone_size: .
cdr3_length: 16
v_call: TRBV10-1
cdr3_aa: CASSPARVLSTDTQYF
cdr3_nt: TGCGCCAGCAGCCCCGCACGGGTATTATCCACAGATACGCAGTATTTT

d_call: .
j_call: TRBJ1-1
clone_size: .
cdr3_length: 15
v_call: TRBV7-9
cdr3_aa: CASRESRQAFTEAFF
cdr3_nt: TGTGCCAGCAGAGAGAGCAGACAGGCCTTCACTGAAGCTTTCTTT

d_call: .
j_call: TRBJ2-7
clone_size: once
cdr3_length: 17
v_call: TRBV5-1
cdr3_aa: CASSLATLGGGDYEQYF
cdr3_nt: TGCGCCAGCAGCTTGGCTACCTTAGGAGGAGGGGACTACGAGCAGTACTTC

d_call: TRBD1
j_call: TRBJ1-1
clone_size: .
cdr3_length: 15
v_call: TRBV5-4
cdr3_aa: CASSPRTGVNTEAFF
cdr3_nt: TGTGCCAGCAGCCCGCGGACAGGGGTGAACACTGAAGCTTTCTTT

d_call: .
j_call: TRBJ2-7
clone_size: .
cdr3_length: 12
v_call: TRBV28
cdr3_aa: CASSFSYYEQYF
cdr3_nt: TGTGCCAGCAGTTTCAGTTACTACGAGCAGTACTTC

d_call: .
j_call: TRBJ1-5
clone_size: .
cdr3_length: 13
v_call: TRBV18
cdr3_aa: CASSPDEGLAAHF
cdr3_nt: TGTGCCAGCTCACCCGATGAGGGGCTGGCGGCGCATTTT

d_call: TRBD1
j_call: TRBJ1-1
clone_size: .
cdr3_length: 16
v_call: TRBV5-1
cdr3_aa: CASSPRTGAGNTEAFF
cdr3_nt: TGCGCCAGCAGCCCCAGGACAGGCGCAGGGAACACTGAAGCTTTCTTT

d_call: TRBD2
j_call: TRBJ2-7
clone_size: .
cdr3_length: 14
v_call: TRBV10-1
cdr3_aa: CASSDGAGGAEQYF
cdr3_nt: TGCGCCAGCAGTGACGGCGCGGGAGGGGCCGAGCAGTACTTC

d_call: .
j_call: TRBJ1-3
clone_size: .
cdr3_length: 16
v_call: TRBV18
cdr3_aa: CASSSQTVASGNTIYF
cdr3_nt: TGTGCCAGCTCCTCGCAGACAGTGGCCTCTGGAAACACCATATATTTT

d_call: TRBD2
j_call: TRBJ2-2
clone_size: .
cdr3_length: 16
v_call: TRBV7-9
cdr3_aa: CASSLPPRTSAGELFF
cdr3_nt: TGTGCCAGCAGCTTACCCCCTCGGACTAGCGCCGGGGAGCTGTTTTTT

d_call: .
j_call: TRBJ2-6
clone_size: .
cdr3_length: 14
v_call: TRBV19
cdr3_aa: CASRGRAGANVLTF
cdr3_nt: TGTGCCAGTAGGGGGCGGGCTGGGGCCAACGTCCTGACTTTC

d_call: TRBD1
j_call: TRBJ1-4
clone_size: .
cdr3_length: 16
v_call: TRBV4-1
cdr3_aa: CASSHGDRADGEKLFF
cdr3_nt: TGCGCCAGCAGCCATGGGGACAGGGCGGATGGTGAAAAACTGTTTTTT

d_call: .
j_call: TRBJ2-5
clone_size: few
cdr3_length: 11
v_call: TRBV2
cdr3_aa: CASSGRETQYF
cdr3_nt: TGTGCCAGCAGTGGCAGAGAGACCCAGTACTTC

d_call: .
j_call: TRBJ1-4
clone_size: .
cdr3_length: 13
v_call: TRBV19
cdr3_aa: CASSTAHWEKLFF
cdr3_nt: TGTGCCAGTAGTACTGCTCACTGGGAAAAACTGTTTTTT

d_call: TRBD1
j_call: TRBJ2-1
clone_size: .
cdr3_length: 15
v_call: TRBV9
cdr3_aa: CASSRTGFGYNEQFF
cdr3_nt: TGTGCCAGCAGCCGGACAGGGTTTGGGTACAATGAGCAGTTCTTC

d_call: .
j_call: TRBJ2-3
clone_size: .
cdr3_length: 15
v_call: TRBV5-1
cdr3_aa: CASSLSGGATDTQYF
cdr3_nt: TGCGCCAGCAGCTTGTCCGGGGGCGCCACAGATACGCAGTATTTT

d_call: .
j_call: TRBJ2-2
clone_size: .
cdr3_length: 16
v_call: TRBV9
cdr3_aa: CASSVGGSGGAGELFF
cdr3_nt: TGTGCCAGCAGCGTAGGGGGGAGCGGAGGAGCCGGGGAGCTGTTTTTT

d_call: TRBD2
j_call: TRBJ2-7
clone_size: .
cdr3_length: 17
v_call: TRBV27
cdr3_aa: CASNLDPKLAISYEQYF
cdr3_nt: TGTGCCAGCAACTTGGACCCAAAACTAGCGATCTCCTACGAGCAGTACTTC

d_call: .
j_call: TRBJ1-2
clone_size: .
cdr3_length: 14
v_call: TRBV18
cdr3_aa: CASSPSGGLAGYTF
cdr3_nt: TGTGCCAGCTCACCATCAGGAGGTCTGGCTGGCTACACCTTC

d_call: TRBD1
j_call: TRBJ2-7
clone_size: .
cdr3_length: 14
v_call: TRBV29-1
cdr3_aa: CSVRDRGDLNEQYF
cdr3_nt: TGCAGCGTCCGCGACAGGGGTGATTTGAACGAGCAGTACTTC

d_call: .
j_call: TRBJ2-2
clone_size: .
cdr3_length: 14
v_call: TRBV7-9
cdr3_aa: CASSLEGYTGELFF
cdr3_nt: TGTGCCAGCAGCTTAGAGGGGTACACCGGGGAGCTGTTTTTT

d_call: TRBD1
j_call: TRBJ1-2
clone_size: once
cdr3_length: 14
v_call: TRBV12-5
cdr3_aa: CASGLGTGGRGYTF
cdr3_nt: TGTGCTAGTGGTTTAGGGACAGGTGGCCGTGGCTACACCTTC

d_call: .
j_call: TRBJ2-7
clone_size: once
cdr3_length: 14
v_call: TRBV4-1
cdr3_aa: CASSNGLSGYEQYF
cdr3_nt: TGCGCCAGCAGCAACGGACTAAGCGGGTACGAGCAGTACTTC

d_call: TRBD2
j_call: TRBJ2-2
clone_size: .
cdr3_length: 16
v_call: TRBV7-3
cdr3_aa: CASSLKASGRAGELFF
cdr3_nt: TGTGCCAGCAGCTTAAAGGCTAGCGGGAGGGCCGGGGAGCTGTTTTTT

d_call: .
j_call: TRBJ1-1
clone_size: once
cdr3_length: 15
v_call: TRBV5-4
cdr3_aa: CASSPALTGATEAFF
cdr3_nt: TGTGCCAGCAGCCCAGCCCTTACGGGGGCCACTGAAGCTTTCTTT

d_call: .
j_call: TRBJ1-1
clone_size: .
cdr3_length: 15
v_call: TRBV5-1
cdr3_aa: CASSLEFGAGTEAFF
cdr3_nt: TGCGCCAGCAGCTTGGAATTCGGGGCAGGAACTGAAGCTTTCTTT

d_call: .
j_call: TRBJ2-5
clone_size: .
cdr3_length: 13
v_call: TRBV6-1
cdr3_aa: CASSEGWFETQYF
cdr3_nt: TGTGCCAGCAGTGAAGGCTGGTTTGAGACCCAGTACTTC

d_call: TRBD1
j_call: TRBJ2-3
clone_size: .
cdr3_length: 15
v_call: TRBV6-6
cdr3_aa: CASSYHRGLVDTQYF
cdr3_nt: TGTGCCAGCAGTTACCACAGGGGCCTGGTAGATACGCAGTATTTT

d_call: .
j_call: TRBJ1-2
clone_size: .
cdr3_length: 16
v_call: TRBV5-4
cdr3_aa: CASSLDPKGGNYGWTF
cdr3_nt: TGTGCCAGCAGCTTGGACCCAAAGGGAGGGAACTATGGCTGGACCTTC

d_call: .
j_call: TRBJ2-3
clone_size: .
cdr3_length: 13
v_call: TRBV5-1
cdr3_aa: CASSLGASDTQYF
cdr3_nt: TGCGCCAGCAGCTTGGGGGCGTCGGATACGCAGTATTTT

d_call: TRBD1
j_call: TRBJ1-4
clone_size: .
cdr3_length: 15
v_call: TRBV18
cdr3_aa: CASSPGQGVYEKLFF
cdr3_nt: TGTGCCAGCTCACCGGGACAGGGGGTTTATGAAAAACTGTTTTTT

d_call: .
j_call: TRBJ2-7
clone_size: .
cdr3_length: 13
v_call: TRBV6-1
cdr3_aa: CASVPLGDGEQYF
cdr3_nt: TGTGCCAGCGTCCCCCTTGGGGACGGCGAGCAGTACTTC

d_call: .
j_call: TRBJ2-1
clone_size: .
cdr3_length: 14
v_call: TRBV5-6
cdr3_aa: CASSLGDPNNEQFF
cdr3_nt: TGTGCCAGCAGCTTGGGAGACCCCAACAATGAGCAGTTCTTC

d_call: TRBD2
j_call: TRBJ2-1
clone_size: .
cdr3_length: 14
v_call: TRBV29-1
cdr3_aa: CSVHGRPPYNEQFF
cdr3_nt: TGCAGCGTGCACGGGAGGCCTCCCTACAATGAGCAGTTCTTC

d_call: .
j_call: TRBJ2-1
clone_size: .
cdr3_length: 10
v_call: TRBV2
cdr3_aa: CASSNNEQFF
cdr3_nt: TGTGCCAGCAGCAACAATGAGCAGTTCTTC

d_call: .
j_call: TRBJ1-1
clone_size: .
cdr3_length: 15
v_call: TRBV6-5
cdr3_aa: CASSYSTGGDTEAFF
cdr3_nt: TGTGCCAGCAGTTACTCTACGGGAGGAGACACTGAAGCTTTCTTT

d_call: .
j_call: TRBJ2-7
clone_size: .
cdr3_length: 13
v_call: TRBV29-1
cdr3_aa: CSVGLDRLTEQYF
cdr3_nt: TGCAGCGTTGGTCTGGACCGCCTCACCGAGCAGTACTTC

d_call: .
j_call: TRBJ1-1
clone_size: .
cdr3_length: 16
v_call: TRBV9
cdr3_aa: CASSVVISLLATEAFF
cdr3_nt: TGTGCCAGCAGCGTAGTTATCTCACTCCTGGCCACTGAAGCTTTCTTT

d_call: TRBD2
j_call: TRBJ2-3
clone_size: .
cdr3_length: 18
v_call: TRBV4-3
cdr3_aa: CASSQAWTSGSFTDTQYF
cdr3_nt: TGCGCCAGCAGCCAAGCCTGGACTAGCGGGAGTTTCACAGATACGCAGTATTTT

d_call: TRBD2
j_call: TRBJ2-1
clone_size: .
cdr3_length: 14
v_call: TRBV10-3
cdr3_aa: CAISPGLAYNEQFF
cdr3_nt: TGTGCCATCAGCCCGGGACTAGCATACAATGAGCAGTTCTTC

d_call: .
j_call: TRBJ1-1
clone_size: .
cdr3_length: 14
v_call: TRBV4-3
cdr3_aa: CASSQEPGNTEAFF
cdr3_nt: TGCGCCAGCAGCCAAGAGCCGGGGAACACTGAAGCTTTCTTT

d_call: .
j_call: TRBJ1-5
clone_size: .
cdr3_length: 17
v_call: TRBV28
cdr3_aa: CASSLNSWRSLGQPQHF
cdr3_nt: TGTGCCAGCAGTTTAAATAGTTGGAGATCACTAGGACAGCCCCAGCATTTT

d_call: .
j_call: TRBJ1-2
clone_size: .
cdr3_length: 15
v_call: TRBV28
cdr3_aa: CASSFFLGYSSGYTF
cdr3_nt: TGTGCCAGCAGTTTCTTCCTAGGTTATTCTAGTGGCTACACCTTC

d_call: .
j_call: TRBJ2-7
clone_size: .
cdr3_length: 14
v_call: TRBV28
cdr3_aa: CASSLAVLLYEQYF
cdr3_nt: TGTGCCAGCAGTTTAGCCGTCCTCCTCTACGAGCAGTACTTC

d_call: .
j_call: TRBJ2-3
clone_size: .
cdr3_length: 14
v_call: TRBV18
cdr3_aa: CASSPQGYTDTQYF
cdr3_nt: TGTGCCAGCTCACCGCAGGGGTACACAGATACGCAGTATTTT

d_call: .
j_call: TRBJ1-1
clone_size: .
cdr3_length: 13
v_call: TRBV11-2
cdr3_aa: CASSTEGLGEAFF
cdr3_nt: TGTGCCAGCAGCACCGAAGGGTTGGGTGAAGCTTTCTTT

d_call: .
j_call: TRBJ2-3
clone_size: .
cdr3_length: 20
v_call: TRBV7-3
cdr3_aa: CASSLNTGGVLAKEADTQYF
cdr3_nt: TGTGCCAGCAGCTTAAATACCGGGGGAGTACTAGCCAAGGAGGCAGATACGCAGTATTTT

d_call: TRBD2
j_call: TRBJ2-1
clone_size: .
cdr3_length: 14
v_call: TRBV2
cdr3_aa: CASLGLAGDGEQFF
cdr3_nt: TGTGCCAGCCTCGGACTAGCGGGTGACGGTGAGCAGTTCTTC

d_call: .
j_call: TRBJ2-2
clone_size: .
cdr3_length: 13
v_call: TRBV5-5
cdr3_aa: CASSQGTSGELFF
cdr3_nt: TGTGCCAGCAGCCAGGGGACTTCCGGGGAGCTGTTTTTT

d_call: .
j_call: TRBJ2-7
clone_size: .
cdr3_length: 11
v_call: TRBV20-1
cdr3_aa: CSAKDQLEQYF
cdr3_nt: TGCAGTGCTAAAGACCAGCTCGAGCAGTACTTC